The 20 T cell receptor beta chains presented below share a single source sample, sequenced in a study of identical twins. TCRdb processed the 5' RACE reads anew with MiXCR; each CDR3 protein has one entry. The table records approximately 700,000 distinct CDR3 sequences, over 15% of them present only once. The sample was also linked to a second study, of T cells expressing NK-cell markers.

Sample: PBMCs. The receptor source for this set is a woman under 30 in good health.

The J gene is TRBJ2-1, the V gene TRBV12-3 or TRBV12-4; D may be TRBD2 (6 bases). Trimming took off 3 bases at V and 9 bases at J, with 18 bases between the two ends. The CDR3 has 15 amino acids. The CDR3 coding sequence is TGTGCCAGCAGTTTGTTACTAGCCAGTCAGGGTGAGCAGTTCTTC. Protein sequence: CASSLLLASQGEQFF.

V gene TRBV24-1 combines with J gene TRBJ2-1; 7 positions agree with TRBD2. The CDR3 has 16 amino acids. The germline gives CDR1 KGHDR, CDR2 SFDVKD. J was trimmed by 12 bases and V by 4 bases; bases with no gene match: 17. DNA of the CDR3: TGTGCCACCAGTGACCGCGGTCGGGAGGCCTTCGGTGGGCAGTTCTTC. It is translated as CATSDRGREAFGGQFF.

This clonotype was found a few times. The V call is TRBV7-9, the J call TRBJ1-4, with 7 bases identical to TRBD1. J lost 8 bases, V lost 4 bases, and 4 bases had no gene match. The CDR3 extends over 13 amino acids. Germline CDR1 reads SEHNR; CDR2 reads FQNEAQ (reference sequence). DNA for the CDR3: TGTGCCAGCAGCTCATCGGGACAGGAAAAACTGTTTTTT. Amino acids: CASSSSGQEKLFF.

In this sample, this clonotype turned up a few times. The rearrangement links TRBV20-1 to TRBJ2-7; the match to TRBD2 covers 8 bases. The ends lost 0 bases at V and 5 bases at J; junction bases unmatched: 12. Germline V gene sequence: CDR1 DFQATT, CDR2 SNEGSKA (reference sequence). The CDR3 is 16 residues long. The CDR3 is CSARDGRGLGTDEQYF. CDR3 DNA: TGCAGTGCTAGAGACGGCAGGGGACTAGGGACCGACGAGCAGTACTTC.

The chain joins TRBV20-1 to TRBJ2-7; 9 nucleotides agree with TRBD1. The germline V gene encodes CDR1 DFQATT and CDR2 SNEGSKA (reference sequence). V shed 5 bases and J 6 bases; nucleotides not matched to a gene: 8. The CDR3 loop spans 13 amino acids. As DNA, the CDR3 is TGCAGTGCTGGGCGGGACAGGGCAACCGAGCAGTACTTC. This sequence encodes CSAGRDRATEQYF.

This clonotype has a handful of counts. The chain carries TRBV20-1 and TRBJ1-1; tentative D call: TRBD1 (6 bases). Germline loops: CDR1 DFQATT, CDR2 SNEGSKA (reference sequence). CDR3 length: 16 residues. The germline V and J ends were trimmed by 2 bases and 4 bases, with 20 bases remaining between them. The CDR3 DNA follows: TGCAGTGCTAGACCCCCTAGGGGGGGGTATTCCACTGAAGCTTTCTTT. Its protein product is CSARPPRGGYSTEAFF.

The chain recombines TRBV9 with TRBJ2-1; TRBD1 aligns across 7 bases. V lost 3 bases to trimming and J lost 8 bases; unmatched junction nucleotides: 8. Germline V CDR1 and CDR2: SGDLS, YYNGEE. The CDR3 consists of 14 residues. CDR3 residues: CASSADRRKDEQFF. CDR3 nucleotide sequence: TGTGCCAGCAGCGCGGACAGGAGGAAGGATGAGCAGTTCTTC.

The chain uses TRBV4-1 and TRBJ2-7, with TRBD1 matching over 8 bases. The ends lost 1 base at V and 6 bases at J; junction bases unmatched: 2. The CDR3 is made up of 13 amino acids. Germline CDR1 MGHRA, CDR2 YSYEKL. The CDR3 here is CASSQGQGREQYF. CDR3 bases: TGCGCCAGCAGCCAAGGACAGGGGCGCGAGCAGTACTTC.

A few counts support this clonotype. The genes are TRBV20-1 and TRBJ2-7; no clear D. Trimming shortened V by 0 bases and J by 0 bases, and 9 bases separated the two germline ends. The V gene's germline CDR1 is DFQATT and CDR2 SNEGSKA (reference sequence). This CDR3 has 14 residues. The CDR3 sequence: CSARERVHSYEQYF. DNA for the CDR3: TGCAGTGCTAGAGAAAGGGTACACTCCTACGAGCAGTACTTC.

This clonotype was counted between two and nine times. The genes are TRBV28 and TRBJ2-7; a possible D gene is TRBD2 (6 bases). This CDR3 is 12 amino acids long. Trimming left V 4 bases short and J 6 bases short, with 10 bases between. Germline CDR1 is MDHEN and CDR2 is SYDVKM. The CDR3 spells CASSSLAPEQYF. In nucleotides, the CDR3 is TGTGCCAGCAGTTCACTAGCCCCCGAGCAGTACTTC.

In DNA, the CDR3 is TGTGCCAGCAGCCTAAGTAAGTCTAGCGGGAGATACGAGCAGTACTTC. Residues: CASSLSKSSGRYEQYF. V is TRBV7-9 and J is TRBJ2-7; 10 bases align to TRBD2. Germline V gene data show CDR1 as SEHNR and CDR2 as FQNEAQ (reference sequence). The length of the CDR3 is 16 residues. Trimming at V came to 5 bases and at J to 4 bases, leaving 11 bases not matched to a gene. Full variable domain (outside the CDR3, taken from reference TRBV7-9 and TRBJ2-7): DTGVSQNPRHKITKRGQNVTFRCDPISEHNRLYWYRQTLGQGPEFLTYFQNEAQLEKSRLLSDRFSAERPKGSFSTLEIQRTEQGDSAMYLCASSLSKSSGRYEQYFGPGTRLTVT.

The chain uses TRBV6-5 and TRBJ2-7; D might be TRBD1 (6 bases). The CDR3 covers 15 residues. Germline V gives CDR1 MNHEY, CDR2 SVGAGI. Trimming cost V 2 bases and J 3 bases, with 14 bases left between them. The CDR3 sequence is CASSYRGTDIYEQYF. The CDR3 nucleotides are TGTGCCAGCAGTTACAGGGGGACGGATATCTACGAGCAGTACTTC.

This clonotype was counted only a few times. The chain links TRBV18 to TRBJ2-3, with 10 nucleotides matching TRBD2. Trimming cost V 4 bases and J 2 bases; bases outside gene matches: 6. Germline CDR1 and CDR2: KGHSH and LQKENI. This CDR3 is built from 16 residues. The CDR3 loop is CASSRMLAGVTDTQYF. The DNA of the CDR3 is TGTGCCAGCTCACGGATGCTAGCGGGGGTCACAGATACGCAGTATTTT. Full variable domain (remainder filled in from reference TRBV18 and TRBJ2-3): NAGVMQNPRHLVRRRGQEARLRCSPMKGHSHVYWYRQLPEEGLKFMVYLQKENIIDESGMPKERFSAEFPKEGPSILRIQQVVRGDSAAYFCASSRMLAGVTDTQYFGPGTRLTVL.

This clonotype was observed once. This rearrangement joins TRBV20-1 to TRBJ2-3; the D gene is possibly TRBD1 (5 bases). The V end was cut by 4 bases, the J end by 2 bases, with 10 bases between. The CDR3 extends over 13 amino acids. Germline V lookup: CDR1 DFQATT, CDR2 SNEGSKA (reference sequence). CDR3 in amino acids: CSATLGHTDTQYF. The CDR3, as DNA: TGCAGTGCTACCCTGGGGCACACAGATACGCAGTATTTT.

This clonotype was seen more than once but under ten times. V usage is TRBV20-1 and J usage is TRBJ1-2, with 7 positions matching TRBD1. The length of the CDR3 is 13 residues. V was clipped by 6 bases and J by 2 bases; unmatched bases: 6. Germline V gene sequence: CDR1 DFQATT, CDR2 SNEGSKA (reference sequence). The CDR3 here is CSARGGWNYGYTF. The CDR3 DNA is TGCAGTGCCAGGGGGGGCTGGAACTATGGCTACACCTTC.

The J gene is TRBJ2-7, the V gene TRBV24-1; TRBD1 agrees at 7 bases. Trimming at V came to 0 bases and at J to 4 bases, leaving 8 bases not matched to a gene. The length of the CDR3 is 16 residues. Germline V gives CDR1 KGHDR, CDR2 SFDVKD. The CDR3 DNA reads TGTGCCACCAGTGATTTGCACAGGGGTCGGTTGTACGAGCAGTACTTC. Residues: CATSDLHRGRLYEQYF.

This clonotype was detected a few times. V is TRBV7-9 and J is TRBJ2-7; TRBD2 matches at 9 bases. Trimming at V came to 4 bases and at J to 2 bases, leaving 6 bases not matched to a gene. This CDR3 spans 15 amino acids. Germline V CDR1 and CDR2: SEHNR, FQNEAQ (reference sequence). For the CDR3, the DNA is TGTGCCAGCAGCTACCATAGCGGGGGAGCCTACGAGCAGTACTTC. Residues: CASSYHSGGAYEQYF.

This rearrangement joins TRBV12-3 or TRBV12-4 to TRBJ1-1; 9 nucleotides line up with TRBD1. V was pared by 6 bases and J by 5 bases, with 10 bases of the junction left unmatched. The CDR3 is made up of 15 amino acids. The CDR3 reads CASSLGQGRETEAFF. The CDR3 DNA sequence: TGTGCCAGCAGCCTGGGACAGGGAAGAGAGACTGAAGCTTTCTTT.

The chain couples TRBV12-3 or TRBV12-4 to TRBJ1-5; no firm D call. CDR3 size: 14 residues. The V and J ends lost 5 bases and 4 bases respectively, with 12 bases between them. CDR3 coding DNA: TGTGCCAGCAGTCCAACGGACGGAAATCAGCCCCAGCATTTT. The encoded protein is CASSPTDGNQPQHF.

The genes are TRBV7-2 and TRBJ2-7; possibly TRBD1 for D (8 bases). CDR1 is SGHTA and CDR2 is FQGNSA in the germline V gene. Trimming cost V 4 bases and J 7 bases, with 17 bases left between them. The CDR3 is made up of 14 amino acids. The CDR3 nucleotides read TGTGCCAGCAGCTCCCGACAGGGGAGGGGAGAGCAGTACTTC. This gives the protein CASSSRQGRGEQYF.